Listed here is a single TCR beta chain. Its antigen is currently unknown. Trimming at V came to 4 bases and at J to 0 bases, leaving 3 bases not matched to a gene. This CDR3 has 14 amino acids. Germline loops: CDR1 SEHNR, CDR2 FQNEAQ (reference sequence). The data are from a study of cytomegalovirus exposure and HLA in healthy donors. Overall study results and limits: Clonal expansion was found to be greater in HLA-associated TCR beta chains than in equally common others in a later analysis. In an earlier analysis, in several hundred donors, most V segments appeared productive either ~87% or ~30% of the time. Within the data, a cluster of highly shared sequence variants was likely a sequencing artifact.

The PCR used 60 Vbeta and 13 Jbeta primers. Generated by immunoSEQ multiplex PCR, the TCRdb table keeps only in-frame clones and is missing some. Seen here are 150,000 or so clones, about three quarters observed once, and the top ten hold roughly 3.8%. The TCR originated in a male donor in good health and CMV-seronegative. Specimen: PBMCs. V and J are TRBV7-9 and TRBJ2-7, with 7 bases fitting TRBD1. CDR3 coding DNA: TGTGCCAGCAGCTGGGGACAGACCTCCTACGAGCAGTACTTC. It translates to CASSWGQTSYEQYF.